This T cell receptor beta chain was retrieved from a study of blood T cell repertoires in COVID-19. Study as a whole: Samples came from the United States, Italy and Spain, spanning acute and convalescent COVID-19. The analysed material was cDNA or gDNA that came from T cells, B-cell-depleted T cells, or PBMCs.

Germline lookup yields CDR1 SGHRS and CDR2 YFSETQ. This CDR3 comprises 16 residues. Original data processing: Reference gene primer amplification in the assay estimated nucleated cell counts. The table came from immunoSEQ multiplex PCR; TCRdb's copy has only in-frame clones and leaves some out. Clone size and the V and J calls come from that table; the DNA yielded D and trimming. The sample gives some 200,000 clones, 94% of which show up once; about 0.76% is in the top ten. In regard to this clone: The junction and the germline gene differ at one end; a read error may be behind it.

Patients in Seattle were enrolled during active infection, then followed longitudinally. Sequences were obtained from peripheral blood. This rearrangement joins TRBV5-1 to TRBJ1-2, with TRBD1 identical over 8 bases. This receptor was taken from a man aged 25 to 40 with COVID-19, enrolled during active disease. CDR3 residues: CASSLARQGANYGYTF. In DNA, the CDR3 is TGCGCCAGCAGCTTGGCAAGGCAGGGGGCTAATTATGGCTACACCTTC.